This T cell receptor beta chain was identified during a study of metastatic and nonmetastatic thyroid tumors. TCRdb re-analyzed the PCR reads through MiXCR. Of 40,000 to 55,000 clones listed, under 20% were seen once; the top ten hold about 3%. On this clone itself: As yet, its antigen is unknown.

Broader study findings: For both blood and tumor, malignant thyroid tumors reportedly showed significantly higher TCR beta diversity than benign nodules did.

Trimming shortened V by 3 bases and J by 0 bases, and 10 bases separated the two germline ends. Germline lookup yields CDR1 DFQATT and CDR2 SNEGSKA (reference sequence). The CDR3 has 14 amino acids. Prior to thyroid surgery, none of the patients had received any treatment. Sample: blood. The source of this sequence is a female donor with papillary thyroid cancer or a benign thyroid nodule (not recorded which). Some clones in this sample may be carry-over from other donors' samples. The chain employs TRBV20-1 and TRBJ2-3; D is tentatively TRBD1 or TRBD2 (5 bases each). The CDR3 DNA reads TGCAGTGCTAGGGGGGAAACTAGCACAGATACGCAGTATTTT. Translating it yields CSARGETSTDTQYF.